This T cell receptor (beta chain) was documented in a study of radiation and T cells in renal cell carcinoma. Trimming removed 4 bases from V and 7 bases from J; junction bases left unmatched: 7. This CDR3 has 16 amino acids. Germline assignment: CDR1 WNHNN and CDR2 SYGVQD (reference sequence). Details on this clone: What it binds is not known.

Assay used: immunoSEQ multiplex PCR; TCRdb lists only in-frame clones, some missing. Here the sample spans some 150,000 clones, approximately 86% being singletons. As for time point: blood 4 weeks post-SBRT, at nephrectomy. Treatment noted: 15 Gy SBRT to primary tumor, nephrectomy 4 weeks later. Nephrectomy followed 15 Gy stereotactic body radiation by 4 weeks. Clear cell pathology was present in this patient's renal cell carcinoma. General study points: No pretreatment tumor biopsies were available for baseline clonotypes. Top tumor clonotypes rose in blood 2 weeks post-radiation, then contracted.

This chain links TRBV10-1 with TRBJ2-1, with TRBD2 matching over 13 bases. The material sequenced was blood, taken from a patient whose treatment included radiotherapy and nephrectomy. The clonotype originates from a woman in her forties or fifties with renal cell carcinoma. CDR3 protein: CASSGRLAGGLNEQFF. The DNA of the CDR3 is TGCGCCAGCAGTGGCCGACTAGCGGGAGGATTAAATGAGCAGTTCTTC.